The 23 T cell receptor beta chains given below trace back to one sample, sequenced in a study of radiotherapy plus CTLA-4 blockade in lung cancer. Only in-frame clones appear in the TCRdb table, and some are missing; sequencing was by immunoSEQ multiplex PCR. The sample has around 70,000 clones, over 75% seen once. The sequences come from peripheral blood, collected from a patient treated with radiotherapy plus ipilimumab. The receptors originated from a human donor with non-small cell lung cancer who had a partial response to radiotherapy plus ipilimumab.

The genes are TRBV5-1 and TRBJ2-3, with 12 nucleotides matching TRBD2. The germline gives CDR1 SGHRS, CDR2 YFSETQ. The trim removed 3 bases at V and 2 bases at J, leaving 4 bases unmatched. This CDR3 is built from 16 residues. This CDR3 is CASSSGLAGTTDTQYF. The CDR3 region has the DNA TGCGCCAGCAGCTCCGGACTAGCGGGGACCACAGATACGCAGTATTTT.

This CDR3 is CAISLATGGTGELFF. CDR3 DNA: TGTGCCATCAGTCTAGCGACGGGGGGGACCGGGGAGCTGTTTTTT. This chain uses TRBV10-3 with TRBJ2-2; TRBD2 matches 8 bases. The CDR3 runs 15 residues. V was pared by 5 bases and J by 5 bases, with 7 bases of the junction left unmatched. CDR1 is ENHRY and CDR2 is SYGVKD in the germline V gene.

This clone turned up a few times. The CDR3 DNA follows: TGTGCCAGCAGCTTGGAAAGCGGGGGTTCCTACAATGAGCAGTTCTTC. Residues: CASSLESGGSYNEQFF. The chain links TRBV5-4 to TRBJ2-1; 8 bases map to TRBD2. The CDR3 sequence is 16 residues long. Germline trimming cut 0 bases from V and 1 base from J; bases unmatched to any gene: 3. The germline CDR1 and CDR2 sequences are SGHNT and YYREEE (reference sequence). The complete variable domain, with remaining parts taken from reference TRBV5-4 and TRBJ2-1, reads ETGVTQSPTHLIKTRGQQVTLRCSSQSGHNTVSWYQQALGQGPQFIFQYYREEENGRGNFPPRFSGLQFPNYSSELNVNALELDDSALYLCASSLESGGSYNEQFFGPGTRLTVL.

The J gene is TRBJ1-5, the V gene TRBV6-6; D perhaps matches TRBD1 (5 bases). Trimming left V 0 bases short and J 7 bases short, with 10 bases between. CDR1 and CDR2 (germline): MNHNY, SVGAGI (reference sequence). The CDR3 covers 14 residues. CDR3 sequence (DNA): TGTGCCAGCAGTTACTCACTTGGGGGGCAGCCCCAGCATTTT. Encoded protein: CASSYSLGGQPQHF.

The chain joins TRBV7-9 to TRBJ2-1, with TRBD1 matching 9 bases. CDR1 SEHNR and CDR2 FQNEAQ come from the germline V gene (reference sequence). CDR3 length: 15 amino acids. V trimming: 5 bases; J trimming: 3 bases; junction bases outside the gene matches: 5. CDR3 coding DNA: TGTGCCAGCAGCGTCGGACAGGGGTACTACAATGAGCAGTTCTTC. The encoded protein is CASSVGQGYYNEQFF. The entire variable domain, with the rest obtained from reference TRBV7-9 and TRBJ2-1, is as follows: DTGVSQNPRHKITKRGQNVTFRCDPISEHNRLYWYRQTLGQGPEFLTYFQNEAQLEKSRLLSDRFSAERPKGSFSTLEIQRTEQGDSAMYLCASSVGQGYYNEQFFGPGTRLTVL.

The V gene is TRBV19, the J gene TRBJ2-1; TRBD2 matches at 13 bases. Looked up from germline, CDR1 is LNHDA and CDR2 is SQIVND (reference sequence). The V and J ends lost 7 bases and 11 bases, in that order; junction bases with no gene match: 8. The CDR3 consists of 14 residues. In DNA form, the CDR3 reads TGTGCCAGTACCCGGACTAGCGGGAGAGTTAAGCAGTTCTTC. Its translation is CASTRTSGRVKQFF.

The chain is built from TRBV5-6 and TRBJ2-1, with 7 bases that match TRBD2. The germline CDR1 and CDR2 sequences are SGHDT and YYEEEE. After removal of 2 bases from V and 9 bases from J, the junction contained 8 bases not matched to a gene. This CDR3 contains 14 residues. This chain's CDR3 is CASSFVGGSSEQFF. CDR3 DNA: TGTGCCAGCAGCTTTGTCGGCGGGAGCAGTGAGCAGTTCTTC.

This chain links TRBV9 with TRBJ2-2; TRBD2 matches at 7 bases. Germline V gene lookup returns CDR1 SGDLS and CDR2 YYNGEE. The CDR3 totals 15 residues. V dropped 2 bases and J dropped 4; count of bases not matched to a gene: 5. The CDR3 protein is CASSVAGVSTGELFF. The CDR3 DNA reads TGTGCCAGCAGCGTGGCGGGAGTGAGCACCGGGGAGCTGTTTTTT.

J is TRBJ2-1 and V is TRBV27; 7 bases line up with TRBD1. This CDR3 is built from 16 residues. In germline, CDR1 is MNHEY, CDR2 SMNVEV (reference sequence). Trimming cost V 4 bases and J 0 bases; bases outside gene matches: 6. DNA for the CDR3: TGTGCCAGCAGTTCCCGGACAGGCCTCTCCTACAATGAGCAGTTCTTC. Its protein is CASSSRTGLSYNEQFF.

The V call is TRBV23-1, the J call TRBJ2-2, with TRBD2 identical over 13 bases. TRBV23-1 is treated as an ORF (open reading frame) with a function not yet certain. Germline trimming cut 3 bases from V and 2 bases from J; bases unmatched to any gene: 6. CDR3 length equals 18 residues. Here the CDR3 reads CASSQYGTSGANTGELFF. The CDR3 region has the DNA TGCGCCAGCAGTCAGTACGGGACTAGCGGGGCTAACACCGGGGAGCTGTTTTTT.

This clone was observed a few times. The V and J genes are TRBV5-6 and TRBJ1-3; D is unclear. Germline V CDR1 and CDR2: SGHDT, YYEEEE. This CDR3 is built from 16 residues. V lost 5 bases and J 0 bases, leaving 15 bases between the germline ends. The CDR3: CASSPAGSSSGNTIYF. For the CDR3, the DNA is TGTGCCAGCAGTCCTGCTGGCTCTAGCTCTGGAAACACCATATATTTT.

In nucleotides, the CDR3 is TGTGCCAGCAGCGCCAGACAGGGGGAGACCCAGTACTTC. This sequence encodes CASSARQGETQYF. The V and J genes are TRBV9 and TRBJ2-5, with 8 bases identical to TRBD1. Germline CDR1 reads SGDLS; CDR2 reads YYNGEE. The ends lost 3 bases at V and 5 bases at J; junction bases unmatched: 3. This CDR3 region has 13 residues. Full variable domain (missing parts from reference TRBV9 and TRBJ2-5): DSGVTQTPKHLITATGQRVTLRCSPRSGDLSVYWYQQSLDQGLQFLIQYYNGEERAKGNILERFSAQQFPDLHSELNLSSLELGDSALYFCASSARQGETQYFGPGTRLLVL.

The V gene is TRBV7-2, the J gene TRBJ2-7, with a tentative D call TRBD2 (6 bases). Germline values: CDR1 SGHTA, CDR2 FQGNSA. V shed 5 bases and J shed 6 bases, with 14 bases lying between them. The CDR3 is 13 amino acids. The chain's CDR3 is CASSPGLAAEQYF. Written as DNA, the CDR3 is TGTGCCAGCAGCCCGGGACTCGCCGCCGAGCAGTACTTC.

The chain joins TRBV4-1 to TRBJ2-6; D possibly corresponds to TRBD2 (5 bases). V lost 4 bases, J lost 2 bases, and 9 bases lay in between. CDR1 and CDR2 from the germline V gene are MGHRA and YSYEKL. The CDR3 consists of 15 residues. Here the CDR3 reads CASSPGGPGANVLTF. For the CDR3, the DNA is TGCGCCAGCAGCCCCGGCGGGCCTGGGGCCAACGTCCTGACTTTC.

This clone turned up a few times. This chain connects TRBV4-2 to TRBJ1-3; weak D call: TRBD1 (6 bases). CDR1 is LGHNA and CDR2 is YNFKEQ in the germline V gene. Trimming cost V 4 bases and J 4 bases, with 14 bases left between them. CDR3 length equals 15 residues. CDR3 DNA: TGTGCCAGCAGCCCAACCAGGCAGGGGGGAAACACCATATATTTT. Protein: CASSPTRQGGNTIYF.

The rearrangement uses TRBV7-6 and TRBJ2-5, with TRBD2 matching 13 bases. V trimming: 8 bases; J trimming: 5 bases; junction bases outside the gene matches: 11. CDR1 and CDR2 (germline): SGHVS, FNYEAQ. The CDR3 is 16 amino acids. CDR3 amino acids: CASVTSGRALAETQYF. In DNA, the CDR3 is TGTGCCAGCGTTACTAGCGGGAGGGCCCTCGCGGAGACCCAGTACTTC.

This chain links TRBV9 with TRBJ2-3, with 12 nucleotides matching TRBD2. The germline V gene encodes CDR1 SGDLS and CDR2 YYNGEE. Losses at the gene ends were 1 base for V and 5 bases for J; bases not matched to a gene: 11. CDR3 length: 18 amino acids. The CDR3 is CASSVSPHATSGRDTQYF. The CDR3 DNA sequence: TGTGCCAGCAGCGTAAGTCCCCACGCGACTAGCGGGAGAGATACGCAGTATTTT.

The rearrangement joins TRBV14 to TRBJ2-6; D is uncertain. The germline CDR1 and CDR2 sequences are SGHDN and FVKESK. The V and J ends lost 0 bases and 0 bases respectively, with 6 bases between them. This CDR3 region has 16 residues. The CDR3, as DNA: TGTGCCAGCAGCCAAGAACAGCCCTCTGGGGCCAACGTCCTGACTTTC. Translating it yields CASSQEQPSGANVLTF.

The V gene is TRBV10-1, the J gene TRBJ2-5; 9 bases agree with TRBD1. The CDR3 is made up of 15 amino acids. Losses at the gene ends were 5 bases for V and 6 bases for J; bases not matched to a gene: 10. Germline V gives CDR1 WNHNN, CDR2 SYGVQD (reference sequence). The CDR3 sequence: CASSPWDRARKTQYF. The CDR3 DNA follows: TGCGCCAGCAGTCCCTGGGACAGGGCCAGGAAGACCCAGTACTTC.

This chain connects TRBV5-1 to TRBJ2-7; a possible D gene is TRBD2 (5 bases). CDR1 SGHRS and CDR2 YFSETQ come from the germline V gene. The CDR3 has 13 amino acids. Trimming removed 4 bases from V and 5 bases from J, with 13 bases in between. The CDR3 DNA reads TGCGCCAGCAGCCCGGAAACTAGGCACGAGCAGTACTTC. Protein sequence: CASSPETRHEQYF.

The V and J genes are TRBV5-1 and TRBJ1-1; 7 bases match TRBD1. CDR1 and CDR2 from the germline V gene are SGHRS and YFSETQ. Losses at the gene ends were 2 bases for V and 1 base for J; bases not matched to a gene: 2. The CDR3 totals 14 residues. In DNA form, the CDR3 reads TGCGCCAGCAGCTTCGACAGGGCGAACACTGAAGCTTTCTTT. Protein sequence: CASSFDRANTEAFF.

The genes are TRBV11-2 and TRBJ2-7; TRBD1 is a possible D gene (6 bases). The CDR3 sequence is 13 residues long. V was shortened by 1 base and J by 6 bases, with 10 bases between the two germline ends. Germline CDR1 and CDR2: SGHAT and FQNNGV. CDR3 nucleotide sequence: TGTGCCAGCAGCTTAGTGGCACAGGGCGAGCAGTACTTC. This sequence encodes CASSLVAQGEQYF.

In its sample, this clone was seen once. The chain joins TRBV7-2 to TRBJ1-2, with 7 positions matching TRBD1. This CDR3 is 13 amino acids long. Germline assignment: CDR1 SGHTA and CDR2 FQGNSA. V lost 4 bases to trimming and J lost 7 bases; unmatched junction nucleotides: 6. The CDR3 region is CASSSDRDGGYTF. In DNA, the CDR3 is TGTGCCAGCAGCTCCGACAGGGATGGTGGCTACACCTTC.